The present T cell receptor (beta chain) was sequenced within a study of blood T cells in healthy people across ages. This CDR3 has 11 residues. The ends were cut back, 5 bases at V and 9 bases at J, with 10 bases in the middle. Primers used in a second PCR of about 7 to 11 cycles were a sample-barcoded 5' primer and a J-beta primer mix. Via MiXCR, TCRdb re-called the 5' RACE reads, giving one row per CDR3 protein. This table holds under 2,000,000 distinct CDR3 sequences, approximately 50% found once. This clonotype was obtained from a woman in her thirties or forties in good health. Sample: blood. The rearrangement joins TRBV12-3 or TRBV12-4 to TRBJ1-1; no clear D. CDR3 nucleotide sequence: TGTGCCAGCAGTCCCTCCGGCCAAGCTTTCTTT. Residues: CASSPSGQAFF.